Below, 20 T cell receptor beta chains from the same sample are listed, as sequenced in a study of T cells in Graves' hyperthyroidism and ophthalmopathy. Amplification yielded TCR beta CDR3 regions, with RNA transcripts as the source. Using the HTBI primer set, a first-round RT-PCR was run on the TCR CDR3. TCRdb re-called the multiplex PCR reads through MiXCR, storing one row per CDR3 protein. The sample shows roughly 640,000 distinct CDR3 sequences, roughly 15% of them seen only once. Sequences were obtained from blood. Every receptor here comes from a woman in her 40s with Graves' ophthalmopathy.

The table lists this clonotype with many counts. V gene TRBV2 combines with J gene TRBJ1-4, with TRBD1 matching 7 bases. Germline lookup yields CDR1 SNHLY and CDR2 FYNNEI. CDR3 length: 15 residues. Trimming at V came to 8 bases and at J to 0 bases, leaving 6 bases not matched to a gene. CDR3 DNA sequence: TGTGCCAGCGGGGGACAGTCCGCAACTAATGAAAAACTGTTTTTT. It is translated as CASGGQSATNEKLFF. Supplemented by reference TRBV2 and TRBJ1-4, the full variable domain reads EPEVTQTPSHQVTQMGQEVILRCVPISNHLYFYWYRQILGQKVEFLVSFYNNEISEKSEIFDDQFSVERPDGSNFTLKIRSTKLEDSAMYFCASGGQSATNEKLFFGSGTQLSVL.

A few counts support this clonotype. The chain joins TRBV12-3 or TRBV12-4 to TRBJ2-5; 9 bases agree with TRBD2. The J segment lost 6 bases and the V segment lost 7 bases, leaving 15 bases of the junction unmatched. The length of the CDR3 is 16 residues. The CDR3 bases are TGTGCCAGCATCTTGAGCCAGCGGGAGGTTCTAAAGACCCAGTACTTC. Protein product: CASILSQREVLKTQYF.

Only a few counts were recorded for this clonotype. The chain has TRBV6-1 and TRBJ1-2; D may be TRBD1 (6 bases). Germline CDR1 and CDR2: MNHNS and SASEGT. The length of the CDR3 is 12 residues. Trimming took 5 bases from V and 6 from J, leaving 10 bases between them. The CDR3: CASSTGRNGYTF. The CDR3, as DNA: TGTGCCAGCAGTACAGGGAGGAATGGCTACACCTTC.

Many counts were recorded for this clonotype. CDR3 sequence reads: CASSEIRGPFAETQYF. Here the CDR3 DNA reads TGTGCCAGCAGTGAAATCAGGGGCCCTTTCGCGGAGACCCAGTACTTC. V is TRBV2 and J is TRBJ2-5; D may be TRBD1 (6 bases). The CDR3 covers 16 residues. Germline V gene data show CDR1 as SNHLY and CDR2 as FYNNEI. Between the trimmed V and J ends, which lost 2 bases and 5 bases, there was a span of 18 bases.

This clonotype was picked up many times. The chain carries TRBV11-2 and TRBJ2-5; 8 nucleotides align to TRBD2. This CDR3 spans 14 amino acids. Trimming at V came to 5 bases and at J to 5 bases, leaving 7 bases not matched to a gene. Germline loops: CDR1 SGHAT, CDR2 FQNNGV. The CDR3 is CASSPVAGTETQYF. Here the CDR3 DNA reads TGTGCCAGCAGCCCCGTAGCGGGAACCGAGACCCAGTACTTC.

There are many counts of this clonotype. This chain joins TRBV28 and TRBJ2-1, with 7 positions matching TRBD1. With 6 bases clipped from V and 8 bases from J, the junction kept 13 bases outside the gene matches. This CDR3 is 15 amino acids long. The germline gives CDR1 MDHEN, CDR2 SYDVKM. CDR3 protein: CASSPRTGSLDEQFF. CDR3 sequence (DNA): TGTGCCAGCAGCCCCCGGACAGGCAGTTTGGATGAGCAGTTCTTC.

This clonotype was picked up a small number of times. This rearrangement joins TRBV6-1 to TRBJ2-3, with 8 positions matching TRBD2. The germline CDR1 and CDR2 sequences are MNHNS and SASEGT. J gave up 2 bases and V 7 bases, and 8 bases lay outside the gene matches. This CDR3 contains 15 residues. The CDR3 region is CASNPLAGNTDTQYF. In DNA form, the CDR3 reads TGTGCCAGCAATCCATTAGCGGGGAACACAGATACGCAGTATTTT.

This clonotype came up many times. The chain uses TRBV12-3 or TRBV12-4 and TRBJ2-1; TRBD2 aligns across 10 bases. Trimming removed 1 base from V and 5 bases from J; junction bases left unmatched: 2. The CDR3 consists of 15 residues. The CDR3 here is CASSLVAGGHNEQFF. CDR3 sequence (DNA): TGTGCCAGCAGTTTAGTAGCGGGGGGCCACAATGAGCAGTTCTTC.

This clonotype has ten or more counts. V gene TRBV5-1 combines with J gene TRBJ2-3; D perhaps matches TRBD1 (5 bases). The CDR3 is 12 amino acids. V was shortened by 6 bases and J by 7 bases, with 12 bases between the two germline ends. Germline V lookup: CDR1 SGHRS, CDR2 YFSETQ. CDR3 coding DNA: TGCGCCAGCACCGTAGACAGCAATACGCAGTATTTT. As protein: CASTVDSNTQYF.

This clonotype came up many times. The genes are TRBV28 and TRBJ2-5, with D perhaps being TRBD1 or TRBD2 (6 bases each). CDR3 length: 15 amino acids. V lost 6 bases, J lost 0 bases, and 14 bases lay in between. CDR1 and CDR2 from the germline V gene are MDHEN and SYDVKM. The CDR3 sequence is CASRAEGGYQETQYF. In nucleotides, the CDR3 is TGTGCCAGCAGAGCCGAAGGGGGGTACCAAGAGACCCAGTACTTC.

This clonotype was counted a single time. One end of the junction does not line up with germline, which may come from a read error. The chain recombines TRBV6-1 with TRBJ2-7, with D tentatively TRBD1 or TRBD2 (5 bases each). CDR1 MNHNS and CDR2 SASEGT come from the germline V gene. There are 12 residues in the CDR3. The CDR3 reads CASGEMGDEQYF. DNA of the CDR3: TGTGCCAGCGGTGAAATGGGGGACGAGCAGTACTTC.

This clonotype was seen a handful of times. V gene TRBV11-2 combines with J gene TRBJ2-2, with D possibly being TRBD2 (6 bases). Looked up from germline, CDR1 is SGHAT and CDR2 is FQNNGV. The CDR3 loop spans 17 amino acids. V was trimmed by 5 bases and J by 0 bases, leaving 16 bases between them. In nucleotides, the CDR3 is TGTGCCAGCAGCCTGCCGGGACTCGACACGAACACCGGGGAGCTGTTTTTT. Protein sequence: CASSLPGLDTNTGELFF.

Ten or more counts support this clonotype. This chain links TRBV20-1 with TRBJ2-5, with 9 nucleotides matching TRBD2. J was trimmed by 4 bases and V by 7 bases; bases with no gene match: 4. In germline, CDR1 is DFQATT, CDR2 SNEGSKA (reference sequence). This CDR3 is built from 12 residues. CDR3 nucleotides: TGCAGTGTGGGCGGGAGGGGAGAGACCCAGTACTTC. Protein sequence: CSVGGRGETQYF.

This clonotype appeared many times. The genes are TRBV24-1 and TRBJ2-2, with TRBD2 matching 11 bases. CDR3 size: 19 residues. Germline V gene data show CDR1 as KGHDR and CDR2 as SFDVKD. V lost 4 bases and J lost 3; bases outside the gene matches: 12. CDR3 DNA sequence: TGTGCCACCAGTGAGAGTCGATCGGGACTAGCGGTCTACACCGGGGAGCTGTTTTTT. This sequence encodes CATSESRSGLAVYTGELFF.

The rearrangement links TRBV11-2 to TRBJ2-7; 8 nucleotides align to TRBD1. V gave up 5 bases and J gave up 9 bases; unmatched junction bases: 9. Germline CDR1 is SGHAT and CDR2 is FQNNGV. The CDR3 runs 13 residues. CDR3 sequence reads: CASSQDRASGQYF. CDR3 nucleotides: TGTGCCAGCAGCCAGGACAGGGCGTCCGGGCAGTACTTC.

The rearrangement uses TRBV20-1 and TRBJ2-3, with 9 bases fitting TRBD2. V lost 0 bases and J lost 4; bases outside the gene matches: 11. Germline values: CDR1 DFQATT, CDR2 SNEGSKA (reference sequence). This CDR3 is built from 17 residues. CDR3 DNA: TGCAGTGCTAGAGATCAAGCGAGCGGGGGGTGGTCAGATACGCAGTATTTT. Its translation: CSARDQASGGWSDTQYF.

The gene calls are TRBV11-2 and TRBJ2-7; 10 nucleotides align to TRBD2. The CDR3 length is 15 residues. Germline V gene sequence: CDR1 SGHAT, CDR2 FQNNGV. V trimming: 4 bases; J trimming: 4 bases; junction bases outside the gene matches: 7. CDR3: CASSSSGSKGYEQYF. The CDR3 DNA reads TGTGCCAGCAGCTCTAGCGGGAGTAAGGGATACGAGCAGTACTTC.

This chain uses TRBV7-9 with TRBJ2-3; TRBD2 matches at 10 bases. Germline trimming cut 0 bases from V and 3 bases from J; bases unmatched to any gene: 6. The CDR3 consists of 17 residues. Germline loops: CDR1 SEHNR, CDR2 FQNEAQ (reference sequence). Here the CDR3 DNA reads TGTGCCAGCAGCTTAGCTGGCGCTAGCGGGAGAACAGATACGCAGTATTTT. It encodes CASSLAGASGRTDTQYF.

As for this clonotype: This may come from a read error, since a much larger clone is one base off. It is likely a read error, because the conserved phenylalanine at the end of the CDR3 is missing. The CDR3 loop reads CASTLAVSTDTQYS. CDR3 bases: TGTGCCAGCACACTAGCCGTAAGCACAGATACGCAGTATTCT. This sequence joins TRBV6-1 and TRBJ2-3, with D maybe TRBD2 (6 bases). Germline assignment: CDR1 MNHNS and CDR2 SASEGT. Trimming took off 7 bases at V and 0 bases at J, with 11 bases between the two ends. This CDR3 spans 14 amino acids.

The table lists this clonotype with a few counts. The chain joins TRBV5-1 to TRBJ2-2; no definite D call. V was cut by 0 bases and J by 4 bases, with 7 bases left in between. Germline V gene lookup returns CDR1 SGHRS and CDR2 YFSETQ. The CDR3 has 14 amino acids. The CDR3 loop is CASSLAPLTGELFF. CDR3 nucleotide sequence: TGCGCCAGCAGCTTGGCACCCCTCACCGGGGAGCTGTTTTTT.